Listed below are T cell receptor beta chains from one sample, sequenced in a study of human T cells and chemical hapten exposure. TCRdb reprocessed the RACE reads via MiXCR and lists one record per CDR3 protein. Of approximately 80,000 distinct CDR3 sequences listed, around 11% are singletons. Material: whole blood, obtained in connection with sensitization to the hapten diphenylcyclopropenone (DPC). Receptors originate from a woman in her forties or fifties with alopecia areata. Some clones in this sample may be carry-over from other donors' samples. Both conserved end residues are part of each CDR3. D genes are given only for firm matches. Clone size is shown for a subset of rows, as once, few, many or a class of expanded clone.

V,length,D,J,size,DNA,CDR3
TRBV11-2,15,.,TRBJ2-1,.,TGTGCCAGCAGCTTAGGCTCTAGCGTGAGTAATGAGCAGTTCTTC,CASSLGSSVSNEQFF
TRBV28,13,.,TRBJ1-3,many,TGTGCCAGCAGCCAGGCCTCTGGAAACACCATATATTTT,CASSQASGNTIYF
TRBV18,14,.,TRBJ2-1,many,TGTGCCAGCTCACCCCGACCCGAATACAATGAGCAGTTCTTC,CASSPRPEYNEQFF
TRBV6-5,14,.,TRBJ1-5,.,TGTGCCAGCAGTTTCAGGAGAGGTGATCAGCCCCAGCATTTT,CASSFRRGDQPQHF
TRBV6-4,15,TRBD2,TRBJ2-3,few,TGTGCCAGCAGTGAGAGAAGCGGGGGAGCAGATACGCAGTATTTT,CASSERSGGADTQYF
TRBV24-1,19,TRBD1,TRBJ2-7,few,TGTGCCACCAGTGATGACAGGGGTTACTTGTCGTATGGCTCCTACGAGCAGTACTTC,CATSDDRGYLSYGSYEQYF
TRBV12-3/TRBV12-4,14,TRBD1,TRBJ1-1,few,TGTGCCAGCAGCCTCAGGACAGGGAACACTGAAGCTTTCTTT,CASSLRTGNTEAFF
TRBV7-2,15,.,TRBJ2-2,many,TGTGCCAGCAGCTTTGTAGAGGGTTTAGGCGGGGAGCTGTTTTTT,CASSFVEGLGGELFF
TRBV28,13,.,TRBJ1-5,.,TGTGCCAGCAAGACTCCCCGCAATCAGCCCCAGCATTTT,CASKTPRNQPQHF
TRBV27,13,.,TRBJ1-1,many,TGTGCCAGCAGTCTCAGAAGCTCCACTGAAGCTTTCTTT,CASSLRSSTEAFF
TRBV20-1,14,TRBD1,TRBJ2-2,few,TGCAGTGTTCCGACGGGACAGGTCACCGGGGAGCTGTTTTTT,CSVPTGQVTGELFF